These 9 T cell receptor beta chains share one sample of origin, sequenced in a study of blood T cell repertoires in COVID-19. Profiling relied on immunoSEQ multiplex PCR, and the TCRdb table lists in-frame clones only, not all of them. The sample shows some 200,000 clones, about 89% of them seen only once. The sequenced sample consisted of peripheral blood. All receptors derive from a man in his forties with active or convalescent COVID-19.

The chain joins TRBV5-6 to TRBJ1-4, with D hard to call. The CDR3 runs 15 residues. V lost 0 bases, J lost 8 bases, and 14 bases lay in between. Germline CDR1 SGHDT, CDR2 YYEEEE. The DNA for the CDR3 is TGTGCCAGCAGCTTGGCAGCGGTTGGAGGGGAAAAACTGTTTTTT. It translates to CASSLAAVGGEKLFF.

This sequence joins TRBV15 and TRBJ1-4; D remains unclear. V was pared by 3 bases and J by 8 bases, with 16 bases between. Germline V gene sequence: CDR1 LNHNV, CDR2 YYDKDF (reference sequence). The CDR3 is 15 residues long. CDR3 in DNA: TGTGCCACCAGCAGTGATGCAGGTGATCGCGAAAAACTGTTTTTT. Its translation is CATSSDAGDREKLFF.

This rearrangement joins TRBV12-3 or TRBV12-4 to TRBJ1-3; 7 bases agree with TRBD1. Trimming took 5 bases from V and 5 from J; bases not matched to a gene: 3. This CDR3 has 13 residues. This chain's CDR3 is CASSRDRRNTIYF. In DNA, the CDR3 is TGTGCCAGCAGTCGGGACAGAAGAAACACCATATATTTT.

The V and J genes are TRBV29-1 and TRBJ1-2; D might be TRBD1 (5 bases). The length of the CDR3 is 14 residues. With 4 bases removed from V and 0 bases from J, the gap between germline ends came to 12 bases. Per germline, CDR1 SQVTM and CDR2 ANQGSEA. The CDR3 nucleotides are TGCAGCGTTGTACAGGCAGCCACTAACTATGGCTACACCTTC. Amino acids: CSVVQAATNYGYTF.

The CDR3 DNA follows: TGCGCCAGCAGCCCACAGGGCTTGGATTCACCCCTCCACTTT. Translated: CASSPQGLDSPLHF. The V and J genes are TRBV4-1 and TRBJ1-6; D possibly corresponds to TRBD1 (6 bases). This CDR3 has 14 residues. From germline, CDR1 is MGHRA and CDR2 YSYEKL. V shed 4 bases and J shed 8 bases, with 12 bases lying between them.

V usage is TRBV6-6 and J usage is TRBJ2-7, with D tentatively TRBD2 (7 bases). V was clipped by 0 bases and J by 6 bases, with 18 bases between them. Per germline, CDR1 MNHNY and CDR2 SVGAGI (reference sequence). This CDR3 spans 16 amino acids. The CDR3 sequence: CASSYSYGGRNSEQYF. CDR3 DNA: TGTGCCAGCAGTTACTCGTACGGGGGGCGGAACTCCGAGCAGTACTTC.

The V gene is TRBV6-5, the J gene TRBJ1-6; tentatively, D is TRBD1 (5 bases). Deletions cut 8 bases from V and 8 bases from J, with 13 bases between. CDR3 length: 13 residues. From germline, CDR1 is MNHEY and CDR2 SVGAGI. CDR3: CASGPWGDSPLHF. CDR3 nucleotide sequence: TGTGCCAGCGGCCCTTGGGGGGATTCACCCCTCCACTTT.

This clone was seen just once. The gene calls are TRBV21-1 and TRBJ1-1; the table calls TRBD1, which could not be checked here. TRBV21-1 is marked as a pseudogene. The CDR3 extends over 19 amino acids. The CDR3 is CASSVGTGVERGIGTEAFF. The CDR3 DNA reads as TGTGCCAGCAGCGTCGGGACAGGGGTTGAACGGGGAATTGGCACTGAAGCTTTCTTT.

The CDR3 is CASSSLLPFQGVSQPQHF. Here the CDR3 DNA reads TGTGCCAGCAGTTCCCTATTGCCCTTTCAGGGGGTCAGTCAGCCCCAGCATTTT. The V gene is TRBV27, the J gene TRBJ1-5; TRBD1 matches at 7 bases. CDR1 is MNHEY and CDR2 is SMNVEV in the germline V gene (reference sequence). Germline trimming cut 4 bases from V and 6 bases from J; bases unmatched to any gene: 18. The CDR3 consists of 18 residues.